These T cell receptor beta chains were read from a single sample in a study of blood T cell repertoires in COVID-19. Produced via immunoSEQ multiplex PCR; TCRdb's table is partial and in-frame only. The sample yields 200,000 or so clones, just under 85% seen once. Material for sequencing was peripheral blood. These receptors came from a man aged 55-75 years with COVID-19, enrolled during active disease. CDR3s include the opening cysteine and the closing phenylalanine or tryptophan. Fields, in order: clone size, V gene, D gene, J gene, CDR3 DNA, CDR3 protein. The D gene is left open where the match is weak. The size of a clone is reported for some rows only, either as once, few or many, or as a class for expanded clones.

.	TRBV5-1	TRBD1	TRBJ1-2	TGCGCCAGCAGCAGAAGGGACAGGGGAGGTGACGGCTACACCTTC	CASSRRDRGGDGYTF
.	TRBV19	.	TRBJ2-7	TGTGCCAGTCGAGACAGCTACGAGCAGTACTTC	CASRDSYEQYF
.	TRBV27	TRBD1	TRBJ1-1	TGTGCCAGCAGTACAGGACAGGGGGCTGAAGCTTTCTTT	CASSTGQGAEAFF
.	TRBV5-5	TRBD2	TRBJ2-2	TGTGCCAGCAGCGCGCTAGCGGGGGCGCCCCGGGAGCTGTTTTTT	CASSALAGAPRELFF
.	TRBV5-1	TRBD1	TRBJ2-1	TGCGCCAGCAGCTTGGGGAACAGGGGTAATGAGCAGTTCTTC	CASSLGNRGNEQFF
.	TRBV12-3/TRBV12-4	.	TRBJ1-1	TGTGCCAGCAGTTTGGGGCAGAACACTGAAGCTTTCTTT	CASSLGQNTEAFF
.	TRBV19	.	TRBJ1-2	TGTGCCAGTAGTAGTCGATTTGTCGCGGGGGCGGGTGGCTACACCTTC	CASSSRFVAGAGGYTF
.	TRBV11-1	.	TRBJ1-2	TGTGCCAGCAGCCGAGAGGGAGTTGTCTATGGCTACACCTTC	CASSREGVVYGYTF
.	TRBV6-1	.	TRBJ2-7	TGTGCCAGCAGTGATCTACTTGGGTATTCGGGGGAGCAGTACTTC	CASSDLLGYSGEQYF
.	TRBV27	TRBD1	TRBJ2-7	TGTGCCAGAACAGGGGCGGAACATCGGACGACGATTTCCTACGAGCAGTACTTC	CARTGAEHRTTISYEQYF
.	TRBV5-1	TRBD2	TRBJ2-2	TGCGCCAGCAGCTTGACTAGCGGGAGCCCGTCCGGGGAGCTGTTTTTT	CASSLTSGSPSGELFF
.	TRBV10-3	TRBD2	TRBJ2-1	TGTGCCATCAGTAGACTAGCTTCTAATGAGCAGTTCTTC	CAISRLASNEQFF
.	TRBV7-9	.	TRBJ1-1	TGTGCCAGCAGCTTTGGAGGGGCGAACACTGAAGCTTTCTTT	CASSFGGANTEAFF
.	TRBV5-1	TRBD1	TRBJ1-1	TGCGCCAGCAGCCTGGGACAGGTGAACACTGAAGCTTTCTTT	CASSLGQVNTEAFF
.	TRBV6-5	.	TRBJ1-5	TGTGCCAGCAATAGGGGGGGGGACGATCAGCCCCAGCATTTT	CASNRGGDDQPQHF
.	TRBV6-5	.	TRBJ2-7	TGTGCCAGCAAATTCGGGCCGGGAAGCTCCTACGAGCAGTACTTC	CASKFGPGSSYEQYF
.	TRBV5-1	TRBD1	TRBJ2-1	TGCGCCAGCAGCAAAGGACAGGGGGTAAATGAGCAGTTCTTC	CASSKGQGVNEQFF
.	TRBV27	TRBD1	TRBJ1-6	TGTGCCAGCAGCAAAGCGACAGGGGCTAATTCACCCCTCCACTTT	CASSKATGANSPLHF
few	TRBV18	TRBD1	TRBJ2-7	TGTGCCAGCTCACCACGAGGGACAGGGGAGCAGCAGTACTTC	CASSPRGTGEQQYF
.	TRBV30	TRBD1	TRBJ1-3	TGTGCCTGGAGTACAGGGGATGGAAACACCATATATTTT	CAWSTGDGNTIYF
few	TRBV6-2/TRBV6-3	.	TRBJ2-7	TGTGCCAGCAGTTACGGTACCGGGACCTACGAGCAGTACTTC	CASSYGTGTYEQYF
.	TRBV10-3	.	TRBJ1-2	TGTGCCATCAGTGAATATGGACAGTATGGCTACACCTTC	CAISEYGQYGYTF
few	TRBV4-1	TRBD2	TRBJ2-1	TGCGCCAGCAGCCAAGATTGGACTAGCGGGGGCACAAGCTCCTACAATGAGCAGTTCTTC	CASSQDWTSGGTSSYNEQFF
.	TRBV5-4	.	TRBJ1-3	TGTGCCAGCAGCCCATGGACATCGGGCACCATATATTTT	CASSPWTSGTIYF
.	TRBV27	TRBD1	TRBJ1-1	TGTGCCAGCAGTCCTATCACAGGGGGGCGTGCTGCTTTCTTT	CASSPITGGRAAFF
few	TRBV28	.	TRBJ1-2	TGTGCCAGCAGTTTAAGCAGGGCCTATGGCTACACCTTC	CASSLSRAYGYTF
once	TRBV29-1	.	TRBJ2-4	TGCAGCGTTGAAGGGGCAGCCAAAAACATTCAGTACTTC	CSVEGAAKNIQYF